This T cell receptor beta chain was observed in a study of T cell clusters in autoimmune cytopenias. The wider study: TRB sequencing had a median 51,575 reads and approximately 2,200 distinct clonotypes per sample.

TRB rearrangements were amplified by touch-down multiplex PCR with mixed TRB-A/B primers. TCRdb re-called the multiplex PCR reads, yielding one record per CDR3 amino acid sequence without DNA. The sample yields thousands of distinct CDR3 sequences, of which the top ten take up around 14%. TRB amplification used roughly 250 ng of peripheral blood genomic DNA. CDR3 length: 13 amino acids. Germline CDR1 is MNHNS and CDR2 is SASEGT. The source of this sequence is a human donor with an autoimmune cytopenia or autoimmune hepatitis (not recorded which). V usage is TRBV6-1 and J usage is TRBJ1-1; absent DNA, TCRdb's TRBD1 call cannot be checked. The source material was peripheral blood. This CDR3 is CASSEGDVTEAFF.